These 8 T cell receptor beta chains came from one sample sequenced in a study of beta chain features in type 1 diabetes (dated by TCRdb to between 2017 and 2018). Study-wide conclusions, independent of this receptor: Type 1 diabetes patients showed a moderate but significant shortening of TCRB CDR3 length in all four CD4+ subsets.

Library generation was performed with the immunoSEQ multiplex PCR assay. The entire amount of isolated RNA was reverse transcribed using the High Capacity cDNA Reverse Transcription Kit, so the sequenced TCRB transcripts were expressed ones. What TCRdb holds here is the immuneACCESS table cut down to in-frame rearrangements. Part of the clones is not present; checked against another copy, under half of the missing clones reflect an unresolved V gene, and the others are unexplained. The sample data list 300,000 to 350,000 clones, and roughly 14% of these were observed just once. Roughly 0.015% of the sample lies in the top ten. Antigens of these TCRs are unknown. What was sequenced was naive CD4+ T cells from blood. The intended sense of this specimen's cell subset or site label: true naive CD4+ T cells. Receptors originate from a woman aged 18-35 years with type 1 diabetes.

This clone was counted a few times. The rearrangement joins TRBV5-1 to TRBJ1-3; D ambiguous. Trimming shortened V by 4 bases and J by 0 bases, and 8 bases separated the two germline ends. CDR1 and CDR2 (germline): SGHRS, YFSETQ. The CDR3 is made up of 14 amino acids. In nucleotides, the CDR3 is TGCGCCAGCAGCCCAGGCATCTCTGGAAACACCATATATTTT. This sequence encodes CASSPGISGNTIYF.

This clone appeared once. CDR3 loop: CASSSLSEHSYEQYF. In DNA form, the CDR3 reads TGTGCCAGCAGTTCCCTTAGCGAACACTCCTACGAGCAGTACTTC. The V and J genes are TRBV27 and TRBJ2-7, with D possibly being TRBD2 (5 bases). Trimming stripped 4 bases from V and 0 bases from J, with 13 bases between. Per germline, CDR1 MNHEY and CDR2 SMNVEV (reference sequence). CDR3 length: 15 residues.

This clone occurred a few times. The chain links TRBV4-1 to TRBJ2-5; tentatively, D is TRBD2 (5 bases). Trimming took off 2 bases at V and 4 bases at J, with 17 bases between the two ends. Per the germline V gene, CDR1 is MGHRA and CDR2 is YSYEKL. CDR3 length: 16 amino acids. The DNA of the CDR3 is TGCGCCAGCAGCCAAAGGCCTACTAGGACGCGAGAGACCCAGTACTTC. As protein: CASSQRPTRTRETQYF.

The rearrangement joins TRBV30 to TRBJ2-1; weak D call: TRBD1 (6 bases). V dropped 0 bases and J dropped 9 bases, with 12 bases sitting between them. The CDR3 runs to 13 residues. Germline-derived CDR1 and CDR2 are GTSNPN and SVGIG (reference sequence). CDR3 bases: TGTGCCTGGAGTGTAACACAGGGTAGTGAGCAGTTCTTC. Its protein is CAWSVTQGSEQFF.

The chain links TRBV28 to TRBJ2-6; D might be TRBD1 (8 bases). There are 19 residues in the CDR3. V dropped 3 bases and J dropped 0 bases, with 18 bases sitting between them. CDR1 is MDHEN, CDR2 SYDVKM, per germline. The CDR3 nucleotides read TGTGCCAGCAGTTTCCCCCGGACAGGGAGGGCCTCTGGGGCCAACGTCCTGACTTTC. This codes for CASSFPRTGRASGANVLTF.

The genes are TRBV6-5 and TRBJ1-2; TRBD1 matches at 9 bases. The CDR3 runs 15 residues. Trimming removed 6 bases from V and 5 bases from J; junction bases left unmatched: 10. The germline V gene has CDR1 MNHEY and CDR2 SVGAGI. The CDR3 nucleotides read TGTGCCAGCAGATCACCGGGACAGGGATATTATGGCTACACCTTC. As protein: CASRSPGQGYYGYTF.

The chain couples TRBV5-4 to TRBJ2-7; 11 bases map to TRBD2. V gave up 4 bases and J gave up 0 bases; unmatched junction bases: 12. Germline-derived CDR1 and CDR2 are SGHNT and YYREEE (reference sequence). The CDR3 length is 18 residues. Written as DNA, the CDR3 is TGTGCCAGCAGCCTGGGGCTAGCGGGAGGTCCCAGCTCCTACGAGCAGTACTTC. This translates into CASSLGLAGGPSSYEQYF.

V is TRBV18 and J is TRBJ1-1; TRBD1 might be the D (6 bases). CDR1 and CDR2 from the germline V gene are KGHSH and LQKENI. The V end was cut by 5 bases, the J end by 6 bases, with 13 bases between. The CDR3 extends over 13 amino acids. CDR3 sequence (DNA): TGTGCCAGCTCATTCCCACAGGGACCTGAAGCTTTCTTT. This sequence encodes CASSFPQGPEAFF.